The next 15 T cell receptor beta chains were all read from a single sample in a study of cytotoxic CD8 clonotypes in ibrutinib-treated CLL (dated by TCRdb to about 2021). To prepare the library, the immunoSEQ multiplex PCR assay was applied. TCRdb stores this immuneACCESS table with in-frame sequences only. Part of the clones is absent; in the studies checked, under half of the shortfall reflects unresolved V genes, and no reason is known for the rest. This sample gives 250,000 to 350,000 clones in total; 60% to 80% of them show up just once. The leading ten clones occupy roughly 6% of the sample. The time point tag for this specimen amounts to: progressive disease on ibrutinib. This material consisted of PBMCs, taken at disease progression, from a patient treated with ibrutinib. These receptors came from a human donor with chronic lymphocytic leukemia.

This sequence joins TRBV2 and TRBJ2-3; 13 nucleotides align to TRBD2. The CDR3 consists of 14 residues. CDR1 and CDR2 from the germline V gene are SNHLY and FYNNEI. Trimming removed 10 bases from V and 5 bases from J; junction bases left unmatched: 6. The CDR3 DNA sequence: TGTGCCACCAAGACTAGCGGGGGGATAGATACGCAGTATTTT. This sequence encodes CATKTSGGIDTQYF.

A note on this clone: Other DNA sequences in the sample encode the same CDR3. The chain joins TRBV7-2 to TRBJ2-1; D not certain. Germline loops: CDR1 SGHTA, CDR2 FQGNSA. Trimming took 5 bases from V and 4 from J, leaving 9 bases between them. The CDR3 totals 13 residues. CDR3 sequence (DNA): TGTGCCAGCAGCCGAGACTTTTACAATGAGCAGTTCTTC. It specifies CASSRDFYNEQFF.

The sample holds a few counts of this clone. The chain joins TRBV27 to TRBJ2-7; 10 bases match TRBD2. Germline V gives CDR1 MNHEY, CDR2 SMNVEV (reference sequence). The CDR3 is 16 amino acids. V gave up 5 bases and J gave up 0 bases; unmatched junction bases: 7. DNA of the CDR3: TGTGCCAGCAGTCGCCTTGGGACTAGCGCCTCCTACGAGCAGTACTTC. It codes for CASSRLGTSASYEQYF.

This clone was seen only a few times. The rearrangement uses TRBV5-1 and TRBJ1-4; D gene unclear. CDR1 and CDR2 (germline): SGHRS, YFSETQ. Trimming removed 0 bases from V and 6 bases from J, with 12 bases in between. This CDR3 has 15 amino acids. The CDR3 DNA follows: TGCGCCAGCAGCTTGGGCCCAGGCGTGGATGAAAAACTGTTTTTT. Translated, it gives CASSLGPGVDEKLFF. The variable domain in full, completed from reference TRBV5-1 and TRBJ1-4, reads KAGVTQTPRYLIKTRGQQVTLSCSPISGHRSVSWYQQTPGQGLQFLFEYFSETQRNKGNFPGRFSGRQFSNSRSEMNVSTLELGDSALYLCASSLGPGVDEKLFFGSGTQLSVL.

Here the CDR3 reads CASSFDPGLAVYNEQFF. The CDR3 coding sequence is TGCGCCAGCAGTTTTGACCCGGGACTAGCGGTTTACAATGAGCAGTTCTTC. The rearrangement links TRBV10-1 to TRBJ2-1; 11 positions match TRBD2. Germline V gene sequence: CDR1 WNHNN, CDR2 SYGVQD (reference sequence). The CDR3 loop spans 17 amino acids. J was trimmed by 4 bases and V by 5 bases; bases with no gene match: 10.

V usage is TRBV5-1 and J usage is TRBJ2-5; weak D call: TRBD1 (5 bases). V lost 4 bases, J lost 4 bases, and 14 bases lay in between. This CDR3 is built from 14 residues. CDR1 and CDR2 (germline): SGHRS, YFSETQ. The CDR3 coding sequence is TGCGCCAGCAGCATCGGACAAGTCCCAGAGACCCAGTACTTC. Its translation: CASSIGQVPETQYF.

The V call is TRBV5-1, the J call TRBJ2-5; no clear D. The V end was cut by 0 bases, the J end by 4 bases, with 16 bases between. CDR3 length equals 16 residues. Germline V gene data show CDR1 as SGHRS and CDR2 as YFSETQ. The CDR3 sequence is CASSLAVLGVGETQYF. The CDR3 bases are TGCGCCAGCAGCTTGGCCGTTTTGGGTGTGGGAGAGACCCAGTACTTC.

This clone was detected a few times. The chain couples TRBV4-2 to TRBJ1-1; D not certain. The CDR3 consists of 13 residues. The germline V and J ends were trimmed by 3 bases and 4 bases, with 9 bases remaining between them. CDR1 and CDR2 (germline): LGHNA, YNFKEQ. Here the CDR3 DNA reads TGTGCCAGCAGCCAGGATCTCCGCACTGAAGCTTTCTTT. Residues: CASSQDLRTEAFF.

The rearrangement uses TRBV11-2 and TRBJ2-7, with a weak D call TRBD1 (6 bases). From germline, CDR1 is SGHAT and CDR2 FQNNGV. This CDR3 contains 14 residues. V was trimmed by 1 base and J by 3 bases, leaving 10 bases between them. CDR3 coding DNA: TGTGCCAGCAGCTTAGCCACAGGGTACTACGAGCAGTACTTC. Translated, it gives CASSLATGYYEQYF. Looking up the rest from reference TRBV11-2 and TRBJ2-7 gives the full variable domain: EAGVAQSPRYKIIEKRQSVAFWCNPISGHATLYWYQQILGQGPKLLIQFQNNGVVDDSQLPKDRFSAERLKGVDSTLKIQPAKLEDSAVYLCASSLATGYYEQYFGPGTRLTVT.

This chain links TRBV10-3 with TRBJ1-1; D may be TRBD1 (6 bases). V was clipped by 3 bases and J by 4 bases, with 12 bases between them. CDR1 and CDR2 (germline): ENHRY, SYGVKD. There are 14 residues in the CDR3. The CDR3 coding sequence is TGTGCCATCAGTGACCCAGGGGCTGGCACTGAAGCTTTCTTT. This gives the protein CAISDPGAGTEAFF.

The chain employs TRBV7-6 and TRBJ2-2; D is ambiguous. Germline CDR1 SGHVS, CDR2 FNYEAQ. The V gene lost 0 bases and the J gene lost 5 bases, with 7 bases spanning the gap. The CDR3 consists of 14 residues. In nucleotides, the CDR3 is TGTGCCAGCAGCTTAGCGCAGGCTACCGGGGAGCTGTTTTTT. Translated: CASSLAQATGELFF.

The chain is built from TRBV18 and TRBJ2-7; a possible D gene is TRBD2 (6 bases). Germline assignment: CDR1 KGHSH and CDR2 LQKENI. Trimming left V 1 base short and J 3 bases short, with 10 bases between. CDR3 length equals 14 residues. The CDR3 is CASSPRRGDYEQYF. DNA of the CDR3: TGTGCCAGCTCACCACGGCGGGGAGACTACGAGCAGTACTTC.

The rearrangement links TRBV6-1 to TRBJ1-5, with 9 bases fitting TRBD1. CDR3 length equals 13 residues. The V gene end was trimmed by 8 bases and the J gene end by 5 bases; junction bases not matched to a gene: 4. Germline values: CDR1 MNHNS, CDR2 SASEGT. The DNA for the CDR3 is TGTGCCAGCGGCTGGACAGGGGATCAGCCCCAGCATTTT. It yields the protein CASGWTGDQPQHF.

The chain combines TRBV4-1 with TRBJ2-7, with 8 bases fitting TRBD1. The CDR3 has 14 amino acids. Germline trimming cut 4 bases from V and 5 bases from J; bases unmatched to any gene: 7. CDR1 MGHRA and CDR2 YSYEKL come from the germline V gene. For the CDR3, the DNA is TGCGCCAGCAGCCGAAAACAGGGGGGTGACGAGCAGTACTTC. Translated: CASSRKQGGDEQYF.

The chain has TRBV6-1 and TRBJ1-4; possible D gene TRBD1, 5 bases. V was trimmed by 1 base and J by 4 bases, leaving 10 bases between them. The CDR3 totals 15 residues. Germline CDR1 and CDR2: MNHNS and SASEGT. Written as DNA, the CDR3 is TGTGCCAGCAGTGAAGTGTGGGGGTTTAATGAAAAACTGTTTTTT. Translating it yields CASSEVWGFNEKLFF.